This T cell receptor (beta chain) was sequenced in a study of cytomegalovirus exposure and HLA in healthy donors. Study-level findings and limits: Listed as cytomegalovirus-associated were 150 to 200 TCR beta chains. Most sequenced TCRs were rare (though some public TCRs occurred in many donors).

Turning to this clone: What it recognizes is unknown.

Clones were sequenced by immunoSEQ multiplex PCR, and TCRdb holds only the in-frame ones, with some missing. Found here are tens of thousands of clones, 90% of them singletons; the top ten hold around 1.1%. CDR3 size: 14 residues. V dropped 1 base and J dropped 8; count of bases not matched to a gene: 4. Germline lookup yields CDR1 MDHEN and CDR2 SYDVKM. The donors were in the roughly 130-subject validation cohort, distinct from the approximately 730-subject first cohort. The receptor was isolated from a man aged 18 to 30 in good health and CMV-seronegative. Sequencing was performed on PBMCs. The chain has TRBV28 and TRBJ1-2; 10 nucleotides agree with TRBD1. CDR3 coding DNA: TGTGCCAGCAGTTTATTGGGGACAGGGGTCGGCTACACCTTC. Its translation is CASSLLGTGVGYTF.